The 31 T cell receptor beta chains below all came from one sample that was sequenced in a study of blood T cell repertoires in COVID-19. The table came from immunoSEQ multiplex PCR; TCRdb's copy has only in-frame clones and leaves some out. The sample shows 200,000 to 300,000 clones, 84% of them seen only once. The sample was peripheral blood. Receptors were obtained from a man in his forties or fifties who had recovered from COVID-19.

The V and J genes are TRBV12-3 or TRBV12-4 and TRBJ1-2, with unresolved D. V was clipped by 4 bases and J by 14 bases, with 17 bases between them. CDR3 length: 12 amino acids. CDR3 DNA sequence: TGTGCCAGCAGTTCTGTGCCCTTACGGGGAACCTTC. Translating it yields CASSSVPLRGTF.

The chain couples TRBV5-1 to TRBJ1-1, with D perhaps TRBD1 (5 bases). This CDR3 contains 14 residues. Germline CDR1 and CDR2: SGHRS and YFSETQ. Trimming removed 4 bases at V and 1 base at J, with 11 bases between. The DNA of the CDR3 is TGCGCCAGCAGCCTAGGACACCCGAACACTGAAGCTTTCTTT. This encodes CASSLGHPNTEAFF.

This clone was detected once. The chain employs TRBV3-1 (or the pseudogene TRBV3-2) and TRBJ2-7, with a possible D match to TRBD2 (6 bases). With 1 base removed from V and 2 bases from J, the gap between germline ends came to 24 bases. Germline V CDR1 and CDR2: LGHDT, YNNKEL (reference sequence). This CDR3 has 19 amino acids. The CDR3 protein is CASSQVHIPPPGEPYEQYF. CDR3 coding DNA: TGTGCCAGCAGCCAAGTCCATATCCCCCCGCCGGGGGAACCCTACGAGCAGTACTTC.

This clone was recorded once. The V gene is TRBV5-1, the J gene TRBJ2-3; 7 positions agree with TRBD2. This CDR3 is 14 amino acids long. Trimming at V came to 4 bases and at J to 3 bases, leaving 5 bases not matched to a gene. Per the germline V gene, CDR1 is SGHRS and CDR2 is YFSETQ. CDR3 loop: CASSDGRGTDTQYF. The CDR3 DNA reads TGCGCCAGCAGCGATGGGCGGGGGACAGATACGCAGTATTTT.

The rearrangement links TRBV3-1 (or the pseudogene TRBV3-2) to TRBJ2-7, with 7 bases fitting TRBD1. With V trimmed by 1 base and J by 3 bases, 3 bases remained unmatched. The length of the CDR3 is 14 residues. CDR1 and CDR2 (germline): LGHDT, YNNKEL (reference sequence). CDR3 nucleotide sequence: TGTGCCAGCAGCCAAGGTCACAGGGGCTACGAGCAGTACTTC. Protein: CASSQGHRGYEQYF.

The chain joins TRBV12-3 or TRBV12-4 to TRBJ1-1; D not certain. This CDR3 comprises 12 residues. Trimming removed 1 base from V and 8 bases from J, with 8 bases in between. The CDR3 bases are TGTGCCAGCAGTTTAGGACGGGGAGAAGCTTTCTTT. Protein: CASSLGRGEAFF.

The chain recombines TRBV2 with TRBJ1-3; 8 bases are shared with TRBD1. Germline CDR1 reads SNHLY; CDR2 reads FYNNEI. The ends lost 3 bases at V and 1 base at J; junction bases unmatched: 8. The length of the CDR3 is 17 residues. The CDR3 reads CASSDHQGAGSGNTIYF. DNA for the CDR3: TGTGCCAGCAGTGATCACCAGGGGGCTGGTTCTGGAAACACCATATATTTT.

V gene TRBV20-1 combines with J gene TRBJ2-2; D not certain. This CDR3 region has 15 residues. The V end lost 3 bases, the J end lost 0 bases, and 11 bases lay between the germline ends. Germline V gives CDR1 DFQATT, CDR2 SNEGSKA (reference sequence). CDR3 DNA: TGCAGTGCTAGTAGAGGTACCCCGAACACCGGGGAGCTGTTTTTT. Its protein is CSASRGTPNTGELFF.

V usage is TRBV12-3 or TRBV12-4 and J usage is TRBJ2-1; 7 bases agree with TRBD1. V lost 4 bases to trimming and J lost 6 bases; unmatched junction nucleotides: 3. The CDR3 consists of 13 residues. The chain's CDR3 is CASSSRDSNEQFF. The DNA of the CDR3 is TGTGCCAGCAGTTCCCGGGACAGCAATGAGCAGTTCTTC.

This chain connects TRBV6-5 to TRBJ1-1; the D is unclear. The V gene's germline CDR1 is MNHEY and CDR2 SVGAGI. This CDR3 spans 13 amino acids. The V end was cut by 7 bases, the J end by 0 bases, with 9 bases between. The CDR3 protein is CASIEGLNTEAFF. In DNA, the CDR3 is TGTGCCAGCATCGAGGGATTGAACACTGAAGCTTTCTTT.

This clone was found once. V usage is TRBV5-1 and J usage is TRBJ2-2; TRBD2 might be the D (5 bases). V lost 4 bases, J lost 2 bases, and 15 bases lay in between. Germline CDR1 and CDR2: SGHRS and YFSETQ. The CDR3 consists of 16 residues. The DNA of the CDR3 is TGCGCCAGCAGCACACCCCCTAGCAGAAACACCGGGGAGCTGTTTTTT. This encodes CASSTPPSRNTGELFF.

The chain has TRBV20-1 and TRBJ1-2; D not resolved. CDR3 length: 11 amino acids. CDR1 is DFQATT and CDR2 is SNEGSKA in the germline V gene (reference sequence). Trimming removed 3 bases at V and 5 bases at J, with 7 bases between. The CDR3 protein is CSASPGYGYTF. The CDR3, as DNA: TGCAGTGCTAGTCCGGGGTATGGCTACACCTTC.

CDR3 in DNA: TGTGCCAGCAGCCCCGACAGGGGGGGAGAGGACACTGAAGCTTTCTTT. Encoded protein: CASSPDRGGEDTEAFF. This sequence joins TRBV7-9 and TRBJ1-1, with 9 positions matching TRBD1. CDR3 length equals 16 residues. Germline V CDR1 and CDR2: SEHNR, FQNEAQ (reference sequence). V lost 5 bases and J lost 3; bases outside the gene matches: 10.

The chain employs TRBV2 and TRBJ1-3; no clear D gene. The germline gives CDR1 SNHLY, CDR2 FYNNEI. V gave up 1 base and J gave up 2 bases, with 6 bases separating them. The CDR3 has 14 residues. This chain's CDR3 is CASSEDSPGNTIYF. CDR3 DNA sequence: TGTGCCAGCAGTGAAGACAGTCCTGGAAACACCATATATTTT.

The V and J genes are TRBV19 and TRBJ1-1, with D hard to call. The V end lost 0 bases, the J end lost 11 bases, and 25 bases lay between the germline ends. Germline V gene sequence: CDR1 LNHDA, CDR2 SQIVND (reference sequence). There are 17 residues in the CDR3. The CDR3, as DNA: TGTGCCAGTAGTATAGATGGCCCCGGCGGTAACGGGGTGGGGGCTTTCTTT. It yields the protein CASSIDGPGGNGVGAFF.

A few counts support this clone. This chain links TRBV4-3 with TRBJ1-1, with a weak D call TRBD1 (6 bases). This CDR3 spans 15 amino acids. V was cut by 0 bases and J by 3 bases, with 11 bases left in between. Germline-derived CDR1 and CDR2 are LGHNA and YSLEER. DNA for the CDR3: TGCGCCAGCAGCCAAGACTATCCAGGGGACACTGAAGCTTTCTTT. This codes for CASSQDYPGDTEAFF.

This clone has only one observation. CDR3 protein: CAISPSGRFETQYF. CDR3 nucleotide sequence: TGTGCCATCAGCCCTAGCGGGAGGTTCGAGACCCAGTACTTC. The chain is built from TRBV10-3 and TRBJ2-5; TRBD2 matches at 11 bases. V was clipped by 6 bases and J by 5 bases; unmatched bases: 5. The germline V gene has CDR1 ENHRY and CDR2 SYGVKD. This CDR3 is 14 amino acids long.

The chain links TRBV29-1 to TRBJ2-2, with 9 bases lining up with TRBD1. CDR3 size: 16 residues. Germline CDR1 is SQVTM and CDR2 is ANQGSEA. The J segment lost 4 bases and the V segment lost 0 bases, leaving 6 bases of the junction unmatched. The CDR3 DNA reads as TGCAGCGTTGAAGATGGCGGGACAGGGTTCACCGGGGAGCTGTTTTTT. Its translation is CSVEDGGTGFTGELFF.

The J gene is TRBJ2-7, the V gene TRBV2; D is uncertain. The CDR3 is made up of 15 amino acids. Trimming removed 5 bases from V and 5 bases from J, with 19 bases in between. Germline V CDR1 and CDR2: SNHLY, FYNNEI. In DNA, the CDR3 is TGTGCCAGCAGTATGAAGGATCTTCGAGGTGACGAGCAGTACTTC. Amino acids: CASSMKDLRGDEQYF.

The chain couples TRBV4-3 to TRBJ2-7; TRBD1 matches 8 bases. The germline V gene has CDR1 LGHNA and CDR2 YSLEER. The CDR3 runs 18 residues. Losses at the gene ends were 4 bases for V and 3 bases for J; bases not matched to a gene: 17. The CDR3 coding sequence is TGCGCCAGCAGCCTTTTACTTCTTGGACAGGGAGGTTACTACGAGCAGTACTTC. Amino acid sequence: CASSLLLLGQGGYYEQYF.

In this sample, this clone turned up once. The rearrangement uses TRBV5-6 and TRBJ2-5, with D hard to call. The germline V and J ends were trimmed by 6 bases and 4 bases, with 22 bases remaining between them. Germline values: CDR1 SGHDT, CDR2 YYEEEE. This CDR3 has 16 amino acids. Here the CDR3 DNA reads TGTGCCAGCACCTCCGAGAAGGTTACTAAAGGAGAGACCCAGTACTTC. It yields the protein CASTSEKVTKGETQYF.

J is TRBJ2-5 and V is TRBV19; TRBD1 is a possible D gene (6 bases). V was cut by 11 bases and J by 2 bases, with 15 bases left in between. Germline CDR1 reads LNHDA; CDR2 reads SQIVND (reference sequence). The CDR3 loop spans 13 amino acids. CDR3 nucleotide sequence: TGTGCCTCTAAACCGACAGGTCAAGAGACCCAGTACTTC. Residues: CASKPTGQETQYF.

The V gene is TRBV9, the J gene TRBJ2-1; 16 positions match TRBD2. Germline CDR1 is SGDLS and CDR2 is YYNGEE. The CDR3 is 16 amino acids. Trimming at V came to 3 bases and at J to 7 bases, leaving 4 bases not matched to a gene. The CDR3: CASSGGTSGGENEQFF. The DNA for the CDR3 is TGTGCCAGCAGCGGTGGGACTAGCGGGGGGGAGAATGAGCAGTTCTTC.

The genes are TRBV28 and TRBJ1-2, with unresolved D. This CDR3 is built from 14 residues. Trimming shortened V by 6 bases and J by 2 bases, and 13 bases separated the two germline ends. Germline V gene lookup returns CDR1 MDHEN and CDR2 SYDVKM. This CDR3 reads CASSQAGFNYGYTF. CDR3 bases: TGTGCCAGCAGCCAGGCAGGCTTCAACTATGGCTACACCTTC.

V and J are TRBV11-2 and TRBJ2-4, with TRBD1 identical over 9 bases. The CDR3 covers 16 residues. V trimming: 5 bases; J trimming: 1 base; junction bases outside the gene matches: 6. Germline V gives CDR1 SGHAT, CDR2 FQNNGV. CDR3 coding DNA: TGTGCCAGCAGCCCTAGACAGGGGGGTGCCAAAAACATTCAGTACTTC. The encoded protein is CASSPRQGGAKNIQYF.

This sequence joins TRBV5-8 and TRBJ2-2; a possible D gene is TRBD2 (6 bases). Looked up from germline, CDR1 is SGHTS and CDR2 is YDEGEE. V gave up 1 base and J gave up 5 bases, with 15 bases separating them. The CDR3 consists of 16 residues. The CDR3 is CASSLSLFGGTGELFF. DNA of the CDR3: TGTGCCAGCAGCTTGAGTCTTTTCGGGGGAACCGGGGAGCTGTTTTTT.

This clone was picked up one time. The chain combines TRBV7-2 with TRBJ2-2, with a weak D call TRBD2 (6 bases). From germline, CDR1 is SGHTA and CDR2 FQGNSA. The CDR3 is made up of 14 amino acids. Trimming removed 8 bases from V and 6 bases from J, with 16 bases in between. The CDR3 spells CASGQTGVAGELFF. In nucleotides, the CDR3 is TGTGCCAGCGGACAAACGGGGGTAGCCGGGGAGCTGTTTTTT.

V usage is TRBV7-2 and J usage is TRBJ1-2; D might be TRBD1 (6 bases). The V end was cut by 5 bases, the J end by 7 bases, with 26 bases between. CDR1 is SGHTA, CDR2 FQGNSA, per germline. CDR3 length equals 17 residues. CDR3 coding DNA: TGTGCCAGCAGCAGCAGAAGGGACACCACTTCTCCCTTTGGCTACACCTTC. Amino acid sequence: CASSSRRDTTSPFGYTF.

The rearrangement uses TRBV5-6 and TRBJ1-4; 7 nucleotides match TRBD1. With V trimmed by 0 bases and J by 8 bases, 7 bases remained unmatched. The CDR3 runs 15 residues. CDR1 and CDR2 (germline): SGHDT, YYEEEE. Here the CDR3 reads CASSLEKGAREKLFF. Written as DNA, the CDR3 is TGTGCCAGCAGCTTGGAGAAGGGGGCCCGGGAAAAACTGTTTTTT.

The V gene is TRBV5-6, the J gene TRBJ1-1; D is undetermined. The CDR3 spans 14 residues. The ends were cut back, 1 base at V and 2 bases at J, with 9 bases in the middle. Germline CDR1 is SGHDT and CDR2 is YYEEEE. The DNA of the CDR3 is TGTGCCAGCAGCTTGATGGCCAGTAACACTGAAGCTTTCTTT. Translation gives CASSLMASNTEAFF.

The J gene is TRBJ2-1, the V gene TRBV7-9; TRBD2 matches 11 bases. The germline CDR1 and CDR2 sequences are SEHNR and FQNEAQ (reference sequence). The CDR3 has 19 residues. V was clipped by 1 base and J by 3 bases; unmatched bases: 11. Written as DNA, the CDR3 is TGTGCCAGCAGCTTAGTAGTACTAGCGGGAGAGAAAAGCTACAATGAGCAGTTCTTC. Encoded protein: CASSLVVLAGEKSYNEQFF.